The 7 T cell receptor beta chains listed next were all sequenced from one sample in a study of siplizumab effects on memory and regulatory T cells. Some clones are missing from TCRdb's copy, which holds only in-frame ones; the method was immunoSEQ multiplex PCR. The sample shows 94,000 or so clones, approximately 93% of them seen only once. The sequenced sample consisted of CD8+ T cells sorted from blood. These receptors were obtained from a human donor in good health.

The genes are TRBV9 and TRBJ2-5; the D gene is possibly TRBD1 (8 bases). The CDR3 consists of 16 residues. Trimming removed 3 bases from V and 2 bases from J, with 17 bases in between. Germline V CDR1 and CDR2: SGDLS, YYNGEE. The CDR3 nucleotides read TGTGCCAGCAGCGCCAGAGGGGGGGACAGGCAAGAGACCCAGTACTTC. The encoded protein is CASSARGGDRQETQYF.

The rearrangement uses TRBV7-9 and TRBJ2-3; D unresolved. From germline, CDR1 is SEHNR and CDR2 FQNEAQ (reference sequence). V lost 0 bases and J lost 0, with 1 base in between. The CDR3 has 13 residues. CDR3 DNA sequence: TGTGCCAGCAGCTTAGCTAGCACAGATACGCAGTATTTT. The encoded protein is CASSLASTDTQYF. Filled out from reference TRBV7-9 and TRBJ2-3, the complete variable domain reads DTGVSQNPRHKITKRGQNVTFRCDPISEHNRLYWYRQTLGQGPEFLTYFQNEAQLEKSRLLSDRFSAERPKGSFSTLEIQRTEQGDSAMYLCASSLASTDTQYFGPGTRLTVL.

The CDR3 region is CASSSATGSTEAFF. Written as DNA, the CDR3 is TGTGCCAGCAGTTCCGCGACAGGGTCCACTGAAGCTTTCTTT. The chain carries TRBV6-6 and TRBJ1-1, with 7 positions matching TRBD1. The germline CDR1 and CDR2 sequences are MNHNY and SVGAGI (reference sequence). V gave up 4 bases and J gave up 4 bases; unmatched junction bases: 6. The CDR3 is made up of 14 amino acids.

The rearrangement links TRBV7-3 to TRBJ2-7; a weak D match, TRBD2 (5 bases). V shed 2 bases and J shed 2 bases, with 13 bases lying between them. This CDR3 region has 15 residues. The germline V gene has CDR1 SGHTA and CDR2 FQGTGA. The CDR3 DNA reads TGTGCCAGCAGCTTAGAAGCCGGGAATACCTACGAGCAGTACTTC. This sequence encodes CASSLEAGNTYEQYF. Drawing the rest from reference TRBV7-3 and TRBJ2-7, the complete variable domain is GAGVSQTPSNKVTEKGKYVELRCDPISGHTALYWYRQSLGQGPEFLIYFQGTGAADDSGLPNDRFFAVRPEGSVSTLKIQRTERGDSAVYLCASSLEAGNTYEQYFGPGTRLTVT.

In the case of this clone: Mismatch with germline at one junction end may stem from a read error. V is TRBV7-7 and J is TRBJ2-5; 11 bases are a match to TRBD2. Near its end, the DNA agrees better with TRBJ2-7, so the J call may be wrong. The germline V gene has CDR1 SSHAT and CDR2 FNYEAQ (reference sequence). This CDR3 region has 14 residues. The CDR3 here is CASSPGTSGYEQYF. DNA of the CDR3: TGTGCTAGCAGCCCAGGGACTAGCGGCTACGAGCAGTACTTC.

The chain couples TRBV30 to TRBJ2-7; tentatively, D is TRBD1 or TRBD2 (5 bases each). The CDR3 is 12 amino acids. Trimming removed 2 bases from V and 7 bases from J, with 12 bases in between. Germline assignment: CDR1 GTSNPN and CDR2 SVGIG (reference sequence). CDR3 residues: CAWSWIGGEQYF. In nucleotides, the CDR3 is TGTGCCTGGAGTTGGATTGGGGGTGAGCAGTACTTC.

This chain joins TRBV10-3 and TRBJ1-2, with 8 nucleotides matching TRBD1. Looked up from germline, CDR1 is ENHRY and CDR2 is SYGVKD. The CDR3 sequence is 14 residues long. J was trimmed by 0 bases and V by 4 bases; bases with no gene match: 1. CDR3 protein: CAISGQGTNYGYTF. DNA of the CDR3: TGTGCCATCAGTGGACAGGGGACTAACTATGGCTACACCTTC.